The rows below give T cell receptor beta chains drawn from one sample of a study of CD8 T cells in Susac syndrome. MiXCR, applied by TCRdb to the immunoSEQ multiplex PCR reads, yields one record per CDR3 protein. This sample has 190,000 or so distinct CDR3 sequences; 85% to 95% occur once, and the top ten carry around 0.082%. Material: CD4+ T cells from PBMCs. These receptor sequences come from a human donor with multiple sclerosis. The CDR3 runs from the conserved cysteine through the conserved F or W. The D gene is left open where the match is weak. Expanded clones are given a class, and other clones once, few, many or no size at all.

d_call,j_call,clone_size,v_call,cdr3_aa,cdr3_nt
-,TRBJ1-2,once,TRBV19,CASSTPDGYGYTF,TGTGCCAGTAGTACCCCGGACGGATATGGCTACACCTTC
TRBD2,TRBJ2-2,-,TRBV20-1,CSARDGGSNTGELFF,TGCAGTGCTAGAGACGGGGGGTCGAACACCGGGGAGCTGTTTTTT
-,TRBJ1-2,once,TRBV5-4,CASSLIGTDGYTF,TGTGCCAGCAGCTTGATAGGCACGGACGGCTACACCTTC
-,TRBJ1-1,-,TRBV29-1,CSVEKGLGATEAFF,TGCAGCGTTGAAAAGGGGTTAGGGGCCACTGAAGCTTTCTTT
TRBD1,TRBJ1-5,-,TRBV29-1,CSVSTGAGQPQHF,TGCAGCGTTTCCACAGGGGCAGGGCAGCCCCAGCATTTT
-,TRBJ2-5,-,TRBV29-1,CSGMRQGGETQYF,TGCAGCGGGATGCGGCAGGGCGGGGAGACCCAGTACTTC
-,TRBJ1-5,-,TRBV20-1,CSARDEWGAGNQPQHF,TGCAGTGCTAGAGATGAGTGGGGAGCCGGCAATCAGCCCCAGCATTTT
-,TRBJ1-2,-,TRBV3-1,CASSPRVTATKGYGYTF,TGTGCCAGCAGCCCTCGGGTGACGGCGACAAAGGGCTATGGCTACACCTTC
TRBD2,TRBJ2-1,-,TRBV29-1,CSVEAAAYLAGGIDEQFF,TGCAGCGTTGAAGCAGCGGCGTACTTAGCGGGGGGGATCGATGAGCAGTTCTTC
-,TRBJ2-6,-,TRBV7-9,CASSFVGANVLTF,TGTGCCAGCAGCTTCGTCGGGGCCAACGTCCTGACTTTC
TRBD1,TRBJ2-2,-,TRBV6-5,CASSSRQGRSTGELFF,TGTGCCAGCAGTTCCCGACAGGGACGGAGCACCGGGGAGCTGTTTTTT
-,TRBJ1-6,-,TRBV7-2,CASSLTTGGSNSPLHF,TGTGCCAGCAGCCTCACGACGGGAGGGAGTAATTCACCCCTCCACTTT
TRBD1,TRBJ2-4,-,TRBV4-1,CASSSGQGNIQYF,TGCGCCAGCAGCTCTGGACAGGGAAACATTCAGTACTTC
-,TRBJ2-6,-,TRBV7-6,CASSPHGRDSGANVLTF,TGTGCCAGCAGCCCCCATGGGAGAGACTCTGGGGCCAACGTCCTGACTTTC
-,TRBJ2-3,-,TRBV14,CASSQDLGLWDTQYF,TGTGCCAGCAGCCAAGATCTTGGGCTTTGGGATACGCAGTATTTT
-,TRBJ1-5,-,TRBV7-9,CASSRDGGDNQPQHF,TGTGCCAGCAGCCGGGACGGGGGAGACAATCAGCCCCAGCATTTT
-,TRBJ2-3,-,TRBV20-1,CSLSGGLSTDTQYF,TGCAGTCTATCGGGGGGCCTCAGCACAGATACGCAGTATTTT
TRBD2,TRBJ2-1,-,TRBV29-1,CSGGSGDFYNEQFF,TGCAGCGGGGGGAGCGGGGACTTCTACAATGAGCAGTTCTTC
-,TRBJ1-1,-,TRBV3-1,CASSQDTLEAFF,TGTGCCAGCAGCCAAGACACGTTGGAAGCTTTCTTT